This T cell receptor beta chain originates from a study of shared T cell receptors in the human thymus. V was pared by 4 bases and J by 6 bases, with 14 bases between. The CDR3 runs to 14 residues. Germline values: CDR1 SGHRS, CDR2 YFSETQ. Measured with immunoSEQ multiplex PCR; TCRdb has only the in-frame clones, and not every one. The sample comprises 600,000 to 900,000 clones, approximately 85% of which are singletons, and around 0.0094% rests with the top ten. These data also featured in a second study, about human thymus T cells.

The specimen sequenced was thymocytes. The chain employs TRBV5-1 and TRBJ1-3, with TRBD1 as a possible D gene (6 bases). The source is a girl under three years old with a congenital heart defect. CDR3 in amino acids: CASSPGAAQNTIYF. The CDR3 region has the DNA TGCGCCAGCAGCCCAGGGGCGGCACAAAACACCATATATTTT.